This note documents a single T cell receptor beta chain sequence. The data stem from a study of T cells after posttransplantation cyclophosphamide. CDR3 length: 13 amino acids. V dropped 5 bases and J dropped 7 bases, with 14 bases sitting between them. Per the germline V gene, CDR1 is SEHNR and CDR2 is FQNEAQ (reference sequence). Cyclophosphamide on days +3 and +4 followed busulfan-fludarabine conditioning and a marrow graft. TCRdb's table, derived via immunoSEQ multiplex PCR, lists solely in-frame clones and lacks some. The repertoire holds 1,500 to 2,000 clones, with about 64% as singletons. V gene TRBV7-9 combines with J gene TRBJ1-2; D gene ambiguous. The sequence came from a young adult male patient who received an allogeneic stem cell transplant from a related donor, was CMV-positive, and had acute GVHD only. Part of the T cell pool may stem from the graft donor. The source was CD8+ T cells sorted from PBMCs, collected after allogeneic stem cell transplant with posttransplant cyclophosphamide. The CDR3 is CASSPRPGFGYTF. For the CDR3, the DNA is TGTGCCAGCAGCCCGCGGCCGGGTTTTGGCTACACCTTC.